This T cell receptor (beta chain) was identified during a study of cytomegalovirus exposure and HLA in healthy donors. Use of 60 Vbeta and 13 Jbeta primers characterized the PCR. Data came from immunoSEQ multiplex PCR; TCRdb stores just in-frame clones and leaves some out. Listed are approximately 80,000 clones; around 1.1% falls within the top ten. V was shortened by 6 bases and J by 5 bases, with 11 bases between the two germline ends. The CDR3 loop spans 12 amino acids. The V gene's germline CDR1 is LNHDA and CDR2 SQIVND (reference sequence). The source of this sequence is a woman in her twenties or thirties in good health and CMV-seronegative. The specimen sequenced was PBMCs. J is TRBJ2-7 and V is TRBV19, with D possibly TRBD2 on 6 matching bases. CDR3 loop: CASSQGLNEQYF. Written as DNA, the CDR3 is TGTGCCAGTAGCCAGGGACTTAACGAGCAGTACTTC.